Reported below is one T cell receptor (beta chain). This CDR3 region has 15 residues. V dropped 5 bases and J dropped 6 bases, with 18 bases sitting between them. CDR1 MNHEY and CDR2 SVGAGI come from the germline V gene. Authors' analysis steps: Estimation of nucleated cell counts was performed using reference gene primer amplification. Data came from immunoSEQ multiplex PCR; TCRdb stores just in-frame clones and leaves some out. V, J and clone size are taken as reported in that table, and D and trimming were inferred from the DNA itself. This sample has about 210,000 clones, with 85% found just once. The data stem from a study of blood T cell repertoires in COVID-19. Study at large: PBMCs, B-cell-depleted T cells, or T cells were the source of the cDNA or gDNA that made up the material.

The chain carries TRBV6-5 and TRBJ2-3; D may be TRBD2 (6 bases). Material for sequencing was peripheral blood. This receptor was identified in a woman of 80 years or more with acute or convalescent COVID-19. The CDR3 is CASSRGGVSRDTQYF. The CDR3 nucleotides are TGTGCCAGCAGTCGCGGCGGGGTGTCACGCGATACGCAGTATTTT.